These 24 T cell receptor beta chains originate from one sample sequenced in a study of T cells after yellow fever vaccination. MiXCR was run by TCRdb on the 5' RACE reads, yielding one entry per CDR3 protein. Of around 310,000 distinct CDR3 sequences listed, approximately 4.3% are singletons. The source was PBMCs, collected 15 days after the yellow fever booster vaccination. All receptors derive from a man aged 18 to 29 who received the YFV17D yellow fever vaccine.

This clonotype appeared many times. V usage is TRBV10-3 and J usage is TRBJ2-3; D perhaps matches TRBD2 (6 bases). Germline V lookup: CDR1 ENHRY, CDR2 SYGVKD. The CDR3 is made up of 14 amino acids. Trimming pared 4 bases from V and 8 bases from J, leaving 16 bases between. CDR3 loop: CAISAGTARFTQYF. CDR3 DNA: TGTGCCATCAGTGCCGGGACTGCGCGATTTACGCAGTATTTT.

In its sample, this clonotype was seen many times. This chain joins TRBV20-1 and TRBJ2-5; D gene ambiguous. V was pared by 3 bases and J by 5 bases, with 10 bases between. Per germline, CDR1 DFQATT and CDR2 SNEGSKA (reference sequence). This CDR3 has 12 amino acids. CDR3 sequence (DNA): TGCAGTGCTAGTTACGCCGCGGAGACCCAGTACTTC. This codes for CSASYAAETQYF.

CDR3 coding DNA: TGTGCCAGCTCACAAGGGGGCGCGGGGAATGAGCAGTTCTTC. This encodes CASSQGGAGNEQFF. The chain links TRBV18 to TRBJ2-1, with D tentatively TRBD1 (7 bases). This CDR3 is built from 14 residues. The V end was cut by 4 bases, the J end by 7 bases, with 14 bases between. In germline, CDR1 is KGHSH, CDR2 LQKENI.

This clonotype was found a few times. This chain uses TRBV20-1 with TRBJ2-3; the D is unclear. Trimming pared 3 bases from V and 6 bases from J, leaving 13 bases between. The germline V gene encodes CDR1 DFQATT and CDR2 SNEGSKA (reference sequence). CDR3 length: 13 residues. The CDR3 DNA sequence: TGCAGTGCTAGTCGGCAAGTGGTGGATACGCAGTATTTT. Translated, it gives CSASRQVVDTQYF.

This clonotype was detected only a few times. The chain employs TRBV2 and TRBJ1-5; D gene uncertain. V was pared by 5 bases and J by 6 bases, with 11 bases between. CDR1 is SNHLY, CDR2 FYNNEI, per germline. CDR3 size: 13 residues. CDR3 protein: CASSPKNGQPQHF. The CDR3 nucleotides are TGTGCCAGCAGTCCGAAGAATGGTCAGCCCCAGCATTTT.

This clonotype was seen repeatedly, ten times or more. The V gene is TRBV6-6, the J gene TRBJ2-7, with TRBD2 matching 9 bases. The germline V gene encodes CDR1 MNHNY and CDR2 SVGAGI (reference sequence). The CDR3 totals 19 residues. The V segment lost 0 bases and the J segment 1 base; nucleotides outside the gene matches: 13. CDR3 sequence reads: CASSYSMAAGGGLSYEQYF. DNA for the CDR3: TGTGCCAGCAGTTACTCGATGGCAGCGGGGGGCGGATTATCCTACGAGCAGTACTTC.

This chain links TRBV28 with TRBJ1-4; no firm D call. The CDR3 spans 17 residues. Germline values: CDR1 MDHEN, CDR2 SYDVKM. The V gene lost 2 bases and the J gene lost 7 bases, with 20 bases spanning the gap. The CDR3 nucleotides are TGTGCCAGCAGTTTAAGGACCAACAACGAGGGTGGTGAAAAACTGTTTTTT. Protein product: CASSLRTNNEGGEKLFF.

The V call is TRBV6-2 or TRBV6-3, the J call TRBJ1-2, with D possibly being TRBD1 (5 bases). The germline V gene encodes CDR1 MNHEY and CDR2 SVGEGT. The V gene lost 6 bases and the J gene lost 4 bases, with 18 bases spanning the gap. This CDR3 is 15 amino acids long. The CDR3 loop is CASRFPGPKFYGYTF. The CDR3 bases are TGTGCCAGCAGATTCCCGGGACCAAAATTCTATGGCTACACCTTC.

The chain has TRBV6-2 or TRBV6-3 and TRBJ1-5; D remains ambiguous. V lost 5 bases and J 4 bases, leaving 18 bases between the germline ends. The CDR3 extends over 16 amino acids. Germline V gene lookup returns CDR1 MNHEY and CDR2 SVGEGT. CDR3 sequence (DNA): TGTGCCAGCAGTCCGCCACAGCAAGGACGGAATCAGCCCCAGCATTTT. The encoded protein is CASSPPQQGRNQPQHF.

This rearrangement joins TRBV3-1 to TRBJ2-7; 9 bases map to TRBD1. V lost 6 bases to trimming and J lost 3 bases; unmatched junction nucleotides: 0. The CDR3 extends over 12 amino acids. Germline values: CDR1 LGHDT, CDR2 YNNKEL (reference sequence). This CDR3 reads CASRGQGYEQYF. The CDR3, as DNA: TGTGCCAGCAGGGGACAGGGCTACGAGCAGTACTTC.

The chain recombines TRBV6-5 with TRBJ1-2, with no clear D. Germline values: CDR1 MNHEY, CDR2 SVGAGI. This CDR3 is built from 13 residues. Deletions cut 2 bases from V and 2 bases from J, with 6 bases between. DNA for the CDR3: TGTGCCAGCAGTTACGAGGGAAACTATGGCTACACCTTC. This translates into CASSYEGNYGYTF.

Ten or more counts support this clonotype. V is TRBV12-3 or TRBV12-4 and J is TRBJ2-2; D call uncertain. The ends were cut back, 1 base at V and 6 bases at J, with 6 bases in the middle. This CDR3 region has 13 residues. CDR3 sequence (DNA): TGTGCCAGCAGTTTAGGGCCCGCCGGGGAGCTGTTTTTT. It encodes CASSLGPAGELFF.

This clonotype showed up many times. This chain uses TRBV12-3 or TRBV12-4 with TRBJ2-7; no reliable D call. Between the trimmed V and J ends, which lost 3 bases and 6 bases, there was a span of 6 bases. This CDR3 has 11 amino acids. CDR3 sequence reads: CASSLEIEQYF. CDR3 sequence (DNA): TGTGCCAGCAGTTTGGAGATCGAGCAGTACTTC.

The chain couples TRBV15 to TRBJ1-5; maybe TRBD1 (5 bases). Deletions cut 5 bases from V and 3 bases from J, with 17 bases between. The germline gives CDR1 LNHNV, CDR2 YYDKDF (reference sequence). CDR3 size: 16 residues. The CDR3 coding sequence is TGTGCCACCAGCCCTCAAAGTGGGACGTACAATCAGCCCCAGCATTTT. Its translation: CATSPQSGTYNQPQHF.

This clonotype was seen a handful of times. This rearrangement joins TRBV27 to TRBJ2-2; 10 positions agree with TRBD2. This CDR3 spans 16 amino acids. J was trimmed by 1 base and V by 5 bases; bases with no gene match: 4. Germline V CDR1 and CDR2: MNHEY, SMNVEV (reference sequence). As DNA, the CDR3 is TGTGCCAGCAGTACCATAGCGGGGGGGAACACCGGGGAGCTGTTTTTT. This gives the protein CASSTIAGGNTGELFF.

At least ten counts were recorded for this clonotype. This chain uses TRBV6-1 with TRBJ1-1, with D unresolved. Germline V CDR1 and CDR2: MNHNS, SASEGT. There are 15 residues in the CDR3. Trimming stripped 2 bases from V and 3 bases from J, with 13 bases between. CDR3 amino acids: CASSERILRDTEAFF. The DNA for the CDR3 is TGTGCCAGCAGTGAACGTATCCTTAGGGACACTGAAGCTTTCTTT.

The J gene is TRBJ2-3, the V gene TRBV20-1; no clear D gene. Germline CDR1 is DFQATT and CDR2 is SNEGSKA (reference sequence). Trimming cost V 7 bases and J 3 bases, with 14 bases left between them. CDR3 length equals 13 residues. CDR3 protein: CSVGRVATDTQYF. The CDR3, as DNA: TGCAGTGTAGGCCGCGTCGCGACAGATACGCAGTATTTT.

This clonotype was recorded at least ten times. V and J are TRBV7-2 and TRBJ2-3; tentatively, D is TRBD2 (6 bases). The CDR3 spans 15 residues. The V end lost 6 bases, the J end lost 0 bases, and 13 bases lay between the germline ends. Per germline, CDR1 SGHTA and CDR2 FQGNSA. CDR3 loop: CASRWGDPSTDTQYF. The CDR3 nucleotides are TGTGCCAGCAGGTGGGGGGACCCTAGCACAGATACGCAGTATTTT.

This clonotype was seen at least ten times. CDR3 loop: CASSFGGVQYF. The CDR3 bases are TGTGCCAGCAGTTTCGGGGGAGTTCAGTATTTT. The chain is built from TRBV6-6 and TRBJ2-3; D perhaps matches TRBD2 (6 bases). Per the germline V gene, CDR1 is MNHNY and CDR2 is SVGAGI (reference sequence). The germline V and J ends were trimmed by 4 bases and 12 bases, with 11 bases remaining between them. The CDR3 is made up of 11 amino acids.

In its sample, this clonotype was seen a few times. The chain combines TRBV20-1 with TRBJ1-5, with 7 bases matching TRBD1. The length of the CDR3 is 15 residues. V lost 3 bases to trimming and J lost 4 bases; unmatched junction nucleotides: 9. In germline, CDR1 is DFQATT, CDR2 SNEGSKA (reference sequence). The CDR3 DNA sequence: TGCAGTGCTAGCCAACAGGGGAGGGGAAATCAGCCCCAGCATTTT. The encoded protein is CSASQQGRGNQPQHF.

This chain connects TRBV28 to TRBJ1-2; D gene unclear. Trimming cost V 5 bases and J 2 bases, with 15 bases left between them. Germline CDR1 and CDR2: MDHEN and SYDVKM. The CDR3 is 15 amino acids. The CDR3 DNA reads TGTGCCAGCAGTCCCCTCGCGGGAAAGAACTATGGCTACACCTTC. Its translation: CASSPLAGKNYGYTF.

This clonotype was seen at least ten times. The chain employs TRBV4-1 and TRBJ1-4; 12 bases map to TRBD1. The CDR3 loop spans 15 amino acids. J lost 12 bases, V lost 4 bases, and 9 bases had no gene match. Germline V gene data show CDR1 as MGHRA and CDR2 as YSYEKL. The CDR3 loop reads CASSRTGTGGPELFF. CDR3 bases: TGCGCCAGCAGCCGAACCGGGACAGGGGGCCCCGAACTGTTTTTT.

The rearrangement joins TRBV18 to TRBJ1-6, with D possibly being TRBD1 (5 bases). The V end lost 3 bases, the J end lost 7 bases, and 10 bases lay between the germline ends. Germline CDR1 is KGHSH and CDR2 is LQKENI. The CDR3 extends over 14 amino acids. This CDR3 reads CASSPGTENSPLHF. CDR3 coding DNA: TGTGCCAGCTCACCTGGGACGGAGAATTCACCCCTCCACTTT. Using reference TRBV18 and TRBJ1-6 for the parts outside the CDR3, the full variable domain is NAGVMQNPRHLVRRRGQEARLRCSPMKGHSHVYWYRQLPEEGLKFMVYLQKENIIDESGMPKERFSAEFPKEGPSILRIQQVVRGDSAAYFCASSPGTENSPLHFGNGTRLTVT.

Ten or more counts support this clonotype. The chain combines TRBV15 with TRBJ1-1; TRBD1 is a possible D gene (6 bases). Trimming stripped 4 bases from V and 4 bases from J, with 16 bases between. The CDR3 consists of 15 residues. From germline, CDR1 is LNHNV and CDR2 YYDKDF (reference sequence). CDR3 in DNA: TGTGCCACCAGCACCCCCCCAGGAGGGGGCACTGAAGCTTTCTTT. Its translation is CATSTPPGGGTEAFF.